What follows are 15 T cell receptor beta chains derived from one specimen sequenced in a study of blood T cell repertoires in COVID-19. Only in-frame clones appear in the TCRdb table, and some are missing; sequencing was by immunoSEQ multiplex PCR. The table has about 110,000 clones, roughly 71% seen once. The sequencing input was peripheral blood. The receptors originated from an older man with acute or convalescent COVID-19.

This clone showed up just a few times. This CDR3 reads CASSAGTGVYEQYF. Here the CDR3 DNA reads TGTGCCAGCAGCGCCGGGACAGGGGTCTACGAGCAGTACTTC. The genes are TRBV28 and TRBJ2-7, with TRBD1 matching 10 bases. The CDR3 runs 14 residues. The ends lost 6 bases at V and 3 bases at J; junction bases unmatched: 5. Germline V lookup: CDR1 MDHEN, CDR2 SYDVKM.

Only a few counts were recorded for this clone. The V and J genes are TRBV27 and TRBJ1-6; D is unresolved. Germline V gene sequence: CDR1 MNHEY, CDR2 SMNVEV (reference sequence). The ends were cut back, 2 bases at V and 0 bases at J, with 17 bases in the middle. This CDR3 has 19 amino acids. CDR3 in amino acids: CASSLKSLLRDSYNSPLHF. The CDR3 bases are TGTGCCAGCAGTTTAAAAAGCCTCCTACGGGACTCCTATAATTCACCCCTCCACTTT.

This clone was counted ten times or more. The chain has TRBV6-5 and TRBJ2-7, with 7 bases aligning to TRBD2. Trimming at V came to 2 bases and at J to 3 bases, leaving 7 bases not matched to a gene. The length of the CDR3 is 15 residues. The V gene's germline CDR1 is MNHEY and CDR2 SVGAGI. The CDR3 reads CASSYRDLAGYEQYF. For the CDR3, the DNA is TGTGCCAGCAGTTACCGGGACTTAGCGGGCTACGAGCAGTACTTC.

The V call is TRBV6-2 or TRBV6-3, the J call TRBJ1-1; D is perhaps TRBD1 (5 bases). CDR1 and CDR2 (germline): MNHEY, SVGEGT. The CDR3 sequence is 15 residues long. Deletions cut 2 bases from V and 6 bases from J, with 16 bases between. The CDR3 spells CASSYPRQSASEAFF. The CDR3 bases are TGTGCCAGCAGTTACCCTAGACAGAGCGCTTCTGAAGCTTTCTTT.

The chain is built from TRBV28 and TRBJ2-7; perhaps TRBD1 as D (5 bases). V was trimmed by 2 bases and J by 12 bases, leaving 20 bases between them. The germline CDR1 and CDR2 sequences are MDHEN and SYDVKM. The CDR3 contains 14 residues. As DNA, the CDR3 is TGTGCCAGCAGTTTAGGTATGGGGCCCAGGGCAATGTACTTC. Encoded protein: CASSLGMGPRAMYF.

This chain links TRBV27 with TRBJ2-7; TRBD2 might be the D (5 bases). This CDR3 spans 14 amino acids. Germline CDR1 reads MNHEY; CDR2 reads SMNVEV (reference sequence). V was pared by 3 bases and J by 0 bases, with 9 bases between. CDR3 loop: CASSFRRSSYEQYF. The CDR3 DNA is TGTGCCAGCAGTTTTAGGAGGAGCTCCTACGAGCAGTACTTC.

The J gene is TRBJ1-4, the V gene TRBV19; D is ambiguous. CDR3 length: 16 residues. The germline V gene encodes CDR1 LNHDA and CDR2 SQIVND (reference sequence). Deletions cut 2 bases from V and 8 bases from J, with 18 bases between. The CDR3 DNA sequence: TGTGCCAGTAGTATAATCGCTCGCGGTCCCTTCGAAAAACTGTTTTTT. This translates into CASSIIARGPFEKLFF.

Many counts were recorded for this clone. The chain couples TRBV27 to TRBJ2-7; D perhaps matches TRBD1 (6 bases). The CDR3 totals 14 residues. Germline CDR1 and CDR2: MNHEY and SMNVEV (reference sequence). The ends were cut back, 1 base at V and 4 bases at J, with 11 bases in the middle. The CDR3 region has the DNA TGTGCCAGCAGTTTATACGGCAGGGGATACGAGCAGTACTTC. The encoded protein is CASSLYGRGYEQYF.

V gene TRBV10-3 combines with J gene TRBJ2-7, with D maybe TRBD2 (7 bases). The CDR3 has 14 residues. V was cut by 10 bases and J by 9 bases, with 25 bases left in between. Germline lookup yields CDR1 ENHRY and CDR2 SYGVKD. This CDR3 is CATSDRLDRGVQYF. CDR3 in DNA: TGTGCCACCTCGGACAGATTAGACCGGGGGGTGCAGTACTTC.

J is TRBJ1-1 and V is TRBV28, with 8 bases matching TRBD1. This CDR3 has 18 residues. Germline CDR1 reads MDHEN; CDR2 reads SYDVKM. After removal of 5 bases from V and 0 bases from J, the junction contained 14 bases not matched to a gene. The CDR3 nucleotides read TGTGCCAGCAGTACTTACCCAGGGACAGGCTTCATGAACACTGAAGCTTTCTTT. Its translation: CASSTYPGTGFMNTEAFF.

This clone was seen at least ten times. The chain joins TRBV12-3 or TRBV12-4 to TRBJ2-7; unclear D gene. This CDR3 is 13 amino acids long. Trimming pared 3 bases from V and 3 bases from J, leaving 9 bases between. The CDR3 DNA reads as TGTGCCAGCAGTTTCGCTGGCCTCTACGAGCAGTACTTC. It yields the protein CASSFAGLYEQYF.

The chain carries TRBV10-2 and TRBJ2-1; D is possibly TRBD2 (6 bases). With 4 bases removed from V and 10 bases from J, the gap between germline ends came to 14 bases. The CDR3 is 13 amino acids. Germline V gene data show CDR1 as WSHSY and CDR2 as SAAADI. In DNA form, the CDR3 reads TGCGCCAGCAGTGGACCGGGACTGGACGAGCAGTTCTTC. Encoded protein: CASSGPGLDEQFF.

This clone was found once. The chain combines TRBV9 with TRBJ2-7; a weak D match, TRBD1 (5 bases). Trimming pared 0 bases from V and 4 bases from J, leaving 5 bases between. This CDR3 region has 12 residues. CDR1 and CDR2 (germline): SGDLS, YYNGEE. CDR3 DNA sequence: TGTGCCAGCAGCGTAGAGGGGTACGAGCAGTACTTC. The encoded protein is CASSVEGYEQYF.

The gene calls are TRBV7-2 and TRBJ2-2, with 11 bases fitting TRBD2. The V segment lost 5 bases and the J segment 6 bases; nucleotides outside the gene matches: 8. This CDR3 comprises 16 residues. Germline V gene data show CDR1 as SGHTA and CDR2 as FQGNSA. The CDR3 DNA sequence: TGTGCCAGCAGCCAAACTAGCGGGAGATCAGCCGGGGAGCTGTTTTTT. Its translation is CASSQTSGRSAGELFF.

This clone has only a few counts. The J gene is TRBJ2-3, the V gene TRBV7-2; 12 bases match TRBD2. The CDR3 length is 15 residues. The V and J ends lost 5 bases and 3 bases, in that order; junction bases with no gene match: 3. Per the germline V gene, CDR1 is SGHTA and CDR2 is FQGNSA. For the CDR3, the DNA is TGTGCCAGCAGCCTACTAGCGGGAGGAACAGATACGCAGTATTTT. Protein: CASSLLAGGTDTQYF. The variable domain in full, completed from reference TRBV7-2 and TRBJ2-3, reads GAGVSQSPSNKVTEKGKDVELRCDPISGHTALYWYRQSLGQGLEFLIYFQGNSAPDKSGLPSDRFSAERTGGSVSTLTIQRTQQEDSAVYLCASSLLAGGTDTQYFGPGTRLTVL.